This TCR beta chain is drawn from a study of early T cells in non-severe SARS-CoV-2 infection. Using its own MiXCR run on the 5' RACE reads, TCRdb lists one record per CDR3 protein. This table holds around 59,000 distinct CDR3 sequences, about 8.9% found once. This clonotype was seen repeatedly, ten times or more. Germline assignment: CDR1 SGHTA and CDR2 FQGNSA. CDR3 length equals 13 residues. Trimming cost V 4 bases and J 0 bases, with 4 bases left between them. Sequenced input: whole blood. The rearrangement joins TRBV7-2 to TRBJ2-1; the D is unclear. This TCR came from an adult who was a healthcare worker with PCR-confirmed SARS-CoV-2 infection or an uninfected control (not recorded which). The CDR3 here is CASSSLSYNEQFF. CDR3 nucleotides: TGTGCCAGCAGCTCACTCTCCTACAATGAGCAGTTCTTC.